This is a list of T cell receptor beta chains from one sample in a study of blood T cell repertoires in COVID-19. Assay: immunoSEQ multiplex PCR; the TCRdb copy retains only in-frame clones and omits some. Of over 300,000 clones in the sample, approximately 85% were seen once. Sequenced material: PBMCs or T cells enriched from blood (not recorded which). The receptors shown here come from a man aged 30-40 years who had recovered from COVID-19. Both conserved end residues are part of each CDR3. The D gene is left open where the match is weak. For some rows the clone size is stated as once, few or many, or as a class when expanded; others skip it.

j_gene,v_gene,abundance,d_gene,CDR3aa,CDR3nt
TRBJ1-2,TRBV12-3/TRBV12-4,-,-,CASSRDISYGYTF,TGTGCCAGCAGTCGGGACATAAGCTATGGCTACACCTTC
TRBJ1-2,TRBV18,-,-,CASSKRQLTNYGYTF,TGTGCCAGCTCAAAGAGACAGTTAACTAACTATGGCTACACCTTC
TRBJ1-2,TRBV6-5,-,TRBD1,CASKGDRDYGYTF,TGTGCCAGCAAAGGGGACAGGGACTATGGCTACACCTTC
TRBJ2-2,TRBV6-1,-,TRBD1,CASSEFGQGSGELFF,TGTGCCAGCAGTGAATTCGGACAGGGTTCCGGGGAGCTGTTTTTT
TRBJ1-5,TRBV19,-,TRBD1,CASSQGIYQPQHF,TGTGCCAGTTCACAGGGGATTTATCAGCCCCAGCATTTT
TRBJ1-6,TRBV2,-,TRBD1,CASGTGGPNSPLHF,TGTGCCAGCGGGACAGGGGGGCCGAATTCACCCCTCCACTTT
TRBJ1-5,TRBV24-1,-,TRBD1,CATSEAGGGGNQPQHF,TGTGCCACCAGTGAGGCAGGGGGTGGTGGCAATCAGCCCCAGCATTTT
TRBJ2-1,TRBV7-3,-,-,CASSLAEYNEQFF,TGTGCCAGCAGCTTAGCCGAGTACAATGAGCAGTTCTTC
TRBJ2-5,TRBV7-2,once,TRBD2,CASSLERGGQETQYF,TGTGCCAGCAGTCTTGAGCGGGGGGGCCAGGAGACCCAGTACTTC
TRBJ1-2,TRBV19,once,TRBD1,CASSISWDRPYGYTF,TGTGCCAGTAGTATATCGTGGGACAGGCCCTATGGCTACACCTTC
TRBJ1-2,TRBV19,-,TRBD1,CASTLGGTGLYSGYTF,TGTGCCAGTACCCTGGGAGGGACAGGGCTTTACTCTGGCTACACCTTC
TRBJ1-2,TRBV19,-,-,CASRGGDTRF,TGTGCCAGTAGGGGAGGGGACACACGCTTC
TRBJ2-1,TRBV9,-,TRBD2,CASSVRLAGGLGEQFF,TGTGCCAGCAGCGTACGACTAGCGGGGGGGCTCGGTGAGCAGTTCTTC
TRBJ1-5,TRBV21-1,-,-,CASIPGQASNQPQHF,TGTGCCAGCATCCCGGGACAGGCCAGCAATCAGCCCCAGCATTTT
TRBJ1-4,TRBV30,few,TRBD1,CAWSPGGSNEKLFF,TGTGCCTGGAGTCCAGGGGGTTCTAATGAAAAACTGTTTTTT
TRBJ2-3,TRBV5-6,once,-,CASSPTWSTDTQYF,TGTGCCAGCAGCCCCACTTGGTCGACAGATACGCAGTATTTT
TRBJ2-5,TRBV5-1,-,TRBD1,CASSRGQGKETQYF,TGCGCCAGCAGCAGGGGACAGGGGAAGGAGACCCAGTACTTC
TRBJ1-1,TRBV6-5,-,TRBD1,CASSYDRGGNTEAFF,TGTGCCAGCAGTTATGACAGGGGTGGGAACACTGAAGCTTTCTTT
TRBJ1-1,TRBV7-8,-,-,CASSPHHREGTEAFF,TGTGCCAGCAGCCCTCATCACAGGGAGGGGACTGAAGCTTTCTTT
TRBJ1-6,TRBV6-5,-,-,CASSYGSQSYNSPLHF,TGTGCCAGCAGTTACGGGAGCCAGAGTTATAATTCACCCCTCCACTTT
TRBJ2-4,TRBV4-3,-,TRBD2,CASSPVTSGGAMSKNIQYF,TGCGCCAGCAGCCCCGTGACTAGCGGGGGGGCGATGTCCAAAAACATTCAGTACTTC
TRBJ1-2,TRBV12-3/TRBV12-4,-,-,CASSFRVGYTF,TGTGCCAGCAGTTTCAGGGTAGGCTACACCTTC
TRBJ1-2,TRBV29-1,-,TRBD1,CSVADLGTGGNGYTF,TGCAGCGTTGCAGATCTGGGGACAGGGGGCAACGGCTACACCTTC
TRBJ2-7,TRBV6-2/TRBV6-3,-,-,CASSYSIYEQYF,TGTGCCAGCAGTTACTCCATCTACGAGCAGTACTTC
TRBJ2-1,TRBV7-8,once,TRBD2,CASCKSASGNFIYNEQFF,TGTGCCAGCTGTAAGTCGGCTAGCGGGAATTTTATCTACAATGAGCAGTTCTTC
TRBJ1-2,TRBV27,-,-,CASSLQGNYGYTF,TGTGCCAGCAGTTTACAGGGGAACTATGGCTACACCTTC
TRBJ2-7,TRBV5-6,-,-,CASSLASVYEQYF,TGTGCCAGCAGCTTGGCCTCTGTCTACGAGCAGTACTTC
TRBJ1-6,TRBV12-3/TRBV12-4,-,-,CASTLGEDSPLHF,TGTGCCAGCACCCTAGGGGAGGATTCACCCCTCCACTTT
TRBJ2-7,TRBV6-2/TRBV6-3,-,-,CASSRTTGYEQYF,TGTGCCAGCAGTAGGACAACAGGCTACGAGCAGTACTTC
TRBJ1-4,TRBV4-2,-,-,CASTGPNEKLFF,TGTGCCAGCACGGGGCCTAATGAAAAACTGTTTTTT
TRBJ1-1,TRBV9,-,-,CASSAPQRGLAEAFF,TGTGCCAGCAGCGCACCTCAACGGGGGTTAGCTGAAGCTTTCTTT
TRBJ1-1,TRBV7-8,-,-,CASSAGVNTEAFF,TGTGCCAGCAGCGCAGGGGTGAACACTGAAGCTTTCTTT
TRBJ2-1,TRBV10-3,-,TRBD2,CAIRRGLAGGDEQFF,TGTGCCATCAGACGAGGACTAGCGGGGGGCGATGAGCAGTTCTTC
TRBJ2-5,TRBV4-1,-,-,CASSPRGETQYF,TGCGCCAGCAGCCCGCGAGGGGAGACCCAGTACTTC
TRBJ2-2,TRBV6-5,-,TRBD2,CASSSGGANTGELFF,TGTGCCAGCAGTTCCGGGGGGGCGAACACCGGGGAGCTGTTTTTT
TRBJ1-1,TRBV11-1,-,-,CASSLTIDGGAFF,TGTGCCAGCAGCTTAACTATAGACGGGGGAGCTTTCTTT
TRBJ2-5,TRBV5-1,-,-,CASYGGPQETQYF,TGCGCCAGTTACGGGGGGCCTCAAGAGACCCAGTACTTC
TRBJ1-1,TRBV29-1,-,TRBD1,CSAKFKDRGMSTEAFF,TGCAGCGCCAAGTTCAAGGACAGGGGTATGAGCACTGAAGCTTTCTTT
TRBJ2-2,TRBV9,-,-,CASSVSPNRAVGELFF,TGTGCCAGCAGCGTTAGCCCAAACAGGGCGGTCGGGGAGCTGTTTTTT
TRBJ1-1,TRBV30,-,-,CAWSVGVKTEAFF,TGTGCCTGGAGTGTAGGGGTTAAGACTGAAGCTTTCTTT
TRBJ1-6,TRBV11-2,-,TRBD1,CASSRTGLDNSPLHF,TGTGCCAGCAGCCGGACAGGGCTTGATAATTCACCCCTCCACTTT